One sample yielded the 11 T cell receptor beta chains listed below, sequenced in a study of blood T cell repertoires in COVID-19. Clones were read by immunoSEQ multiplex PCR, and TCRdb kept only the in-frame ones, dropping some. The table lists more than 80,000 clones, roughly 88% of them singletons. The sequencing input was peripheral blood. The receptors were gathered from a man aged 18 to 29 with COVID-19, enrolled during active disease.

This clone came up once. J is TRBJ2-2 and V is TRBV4-3, with 7 bases matching TRBD1. Trimming at V came to 0 bases and at J to 3 bases, leaving 1 base not matched to a gene. Germline-derived CDR1 and CDR2 are LGHNA and YSLEER. CDR3 size: 15 residues. The CDR3 DNA is TGCGCCAGCAGCCAAGATACAGGGGACACCGGGGAGCTGTTTTTT. This translates into CASSQDTGDTGELFF.

V usage is TRBV20-1 and J usage is TRBJ1-1; D remains ambiguous. CDR3 length: 9 amino acids. Germline CDR1 and CDR2: DFQATT and SNEGSKA (reference sequence). V lost 6 bases to trimming and J lost 5 bases, with 4 bases between them. The CDR3 DNA follows: TGCAGTGCCGGGACTGAAGCTTTCTTT. Amino acids: CSAGTEAFF.

The J gene is TRBJ2-1, the V gene TRBV30, with 11 bases fitting TRBD2. V gave up 4 bases and J gave up 8 bases; unmatched junction bases: 10. The germline gives CDR1 GTSNPN, CDR2 SVGIG (reference sequence). The CDR3 has 15 residues. The CDR3 DNA sequence: TGTGCCTGGACCCCCCTAGCGGGAGGTTGGCATGAGCAGTTCTTC. It is translated as CAWTPLAGGWHEQFF.

This clone was picked up a small number of times. The chain uses TRBV19 and TRBJ1-6; D gene ambiguous. This CDR3 has 15 amino acids. The ends were cut back, 3 bases at V and 7 bases at J, with 13 bases in the middle. Germline values: CDR1 LNHDA, CDR2 SQIVND (reference sequence). In DNA form, the CDR3 reads TGTGCCAGTAGTATGAGGTTCGGGAGGAATTCACCCCTCCACTTT. Translated: CASSMRFGRNSPLHF.

The chain uses TRBV5-5 and TRBJ2-7, with a weak D call TRBD2 (6 bases). The CDR3 is 15 residues long. The V and J ends lost 0 bases and 3 bases respectively, with 13 bases between them. Germline assignment: CDR1 SGHKS and CDR2 YYEKEE (reference sequence). DNA for the CDR3: TGTGCCAGCAGCTTGGGAGTGGGAGGATACTACGAGCAGTACTTC. Protein sequence: CASSLGVGGYYEQYF.

The chain links TRBV6-1 to TRBJ1-1; TRBD1 matches 8 bases. With V trimmed by 2 bases and J by 5 bases, 13 bases remained unmatched. The germline V gene encodes CDR1 MNHNS and CDR2 SASEGT. This CDR3 is built from 17 residues. CDR3 amino acids: CASSETGQGGLGTEAFF. DNA for the CDR3: TGTGCCAGCAGTGAAACAGGACAGGGAGGTTTAGGTACTGAAGCTTTCTTT.

The chain is built from TRBV19 and TRBJ1-5; 10 nucleotides match TRBD1. V was clipped by 6 bases and J by 0 bases; unmatched bases: 8. The CDR3 has 17 amino acids. Germline CDR1 LNHDA, CDR2 SQIVND (reference sequence). CDR3 in amino acids: CASSWTGGEFSNQPQHF. The CDR3 bases are TGTGCCAGTAGCTGGACAGGGGGGGAATTTAGCAATCAGCCCCAGCATTTT. The complete variable domain, with remaining parts taken from reference TRBV19 and TRBJ1-5, reads DGGITQSPKYLFRKEGQNVTLSCEQNLNHDAMYWYRQDPGQGLRLIYYSQIVNDFQKGDIAEGYSVSREKKESFPLTVTSAQKNPTAFYLCASSWTGGEFSNQPQHFGDGTRLSIL.

V gene TRBV12-3 or TRBV12-4 combines with J gene TRBJ2-7; D gene unclear. The V gene lost 1 base and the J gene lost 2 bases, with 6 bases spanning the gap. This CDR3 spans 13 amino acids. The CDR3 DNA follows: TGTGCCAGCAGTTTAGGAGGAACCTACGAGCAGTACTTC. This translates into CASSLGGTYEQYF.

V gene TRBV5-1 combines with J gene TRBJ2-1, with TRBD1 identical over 8 bases. CDR3 size: 15 residues. V dropped 4 bases and J dropped 7; count of bases not matched to a gene: 10. Per the germline V gene, CDR1 is SGHRS and CDR2 is YFSETQ. The DNA of the CDR3 is TGCGCCAGCAGCCCGGACAGGGTACGTTGGAATGAGCAGTTCTTC. Translated, it gives CASSPDRVRWNEQFF.

J is TRBJ2-1 and V is TRBV24-1; 9 positions agree with TRBD1. The V gene's germline CDR1 is KGHDR and CDR2 SFDVKD. The V gene end was trimmed by 0 bases and the J gene end by 5 bases; junction bases not matched to a gene: 7. This CDR3 has 17 residues. The CDR3 bases are TGTGCCACCAGTGATTTGCGTCCCGGGACAGGGAACAATGAGCAGTTCTTC. Translation: CATSDLRPGTGNNEQFF.

The chain recombines TRBV2 with TRBJ2-5; 8 bases map to TRBD1. This CDR3 is built from 13 residues. Germline CDR1 SNHLY, CDR2 FYNNEI. V lost 6 bases and J lost 4; bases outside the gene matches: 4. CDR3 DNA sequence: TGTGCCAGCAGGACAGGGGATAGAGAGACCCAGTACTTC. This translates into CASRTGDRETQYF.